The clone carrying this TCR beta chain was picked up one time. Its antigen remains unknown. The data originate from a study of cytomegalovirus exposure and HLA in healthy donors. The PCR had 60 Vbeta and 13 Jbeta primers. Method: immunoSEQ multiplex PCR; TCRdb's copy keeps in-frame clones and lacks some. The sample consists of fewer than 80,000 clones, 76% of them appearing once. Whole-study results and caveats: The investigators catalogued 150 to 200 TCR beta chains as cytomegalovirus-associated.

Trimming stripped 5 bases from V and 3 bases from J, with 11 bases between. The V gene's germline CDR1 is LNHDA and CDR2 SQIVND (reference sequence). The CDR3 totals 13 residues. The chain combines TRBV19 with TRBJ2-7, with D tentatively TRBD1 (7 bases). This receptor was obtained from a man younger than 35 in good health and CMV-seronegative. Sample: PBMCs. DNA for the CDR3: TGTGCCAGTAGTGGGCAGGGGGGCTACGAGCAGTACTTC. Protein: CASSGQGGYEQYF.